A selection of T cell receptor beta chains follows, all from one sample in a study of blood T cell repertoires in COVID-19. Repertoires were generated with immunoSEQ multiplex PCR, while TCRdb's copy carries only in-frame clones and drops some. The repertoire consists of a few hundred thousand clones, with around 83% occurring once and the leading ten covering less than 3.5%. Sequenced: peripheral blood. These receptors all come from a man between 50 and 59 years old with active or convalescent COVID-19. The CDR3 runs from the conserved cysteine through the conserved F or W. D genes are given only for firm matches. Rows may omit the clone size; those that give it use once, few, many or a size class.

clone_size,j_call,d_call,v_call,cdr3_nt,cdr3_aa
-,TRBJ1-5,-,TRBV7-2,TGTGCCAGCAGCTTAGATGACTTGCAGCCCCAGCATTTT,CASSLDDLQPQHF
-,TRBJ2-1,TRBD2,TRBV5-8,TGTGCCAGCAGCCGTAGCGGGAGGGCCAAACCGTACAATGAGCAGTTCTTC,CASSRSGRAKPYNEQFF
-,TRBJ2-5,TRBD1,TRBV10-3,TGTGCCATCAGTGAGGGCAGGGGGCTTTGGGAGACCCAGTACTTC,CAISEGRGLWETQYF
-,TRBJ2-2,TRBD2,TRBV4-1,TGCGCCAGCAGCCAAAGTCAGCGGGGATACCCCGGGGAGCTGTTTTTT,CASSQSQRGYPGELFF
-,TRBJ2-1,-,TRBV19,TGTGCCAGCACCTCCAGCTCCTACAATGAGCAGTTCTTC,CASTSSSYNEQFF
-,TRBJ2-1,-,TRBV28,TGTGCCAGCAGTTTATTGCCTAGTGCTGCCAATGAGCAGTTCTTC,CASSLLPSAANEQFF
-,TRBJ2-7,-,TRBV27,TGTGCCAGCAGTCCTCTAAGACAGGTCCGAGTTCCCTACGAGCAGTACTTC,CASSPLRQVRVPYEQYF
-,TRBJ2-7,-,TRBV28,TGTGCCAGCAGTCCCGGAGGAGGGCACTACGAGCAGTACTTC,CASSPGGGHYEQYF
once,TRBJ2-1,TRBD2,TRBV7-9,TGTGCCAGCAGCTTTTACGGACTAGCGGAGTACAATGAGCAGTTCTTC,CASSFYGLAEYNEQFF
once,TRBJ1-2,TRBD1,TRBV29-1,TGCAGCGCCCTGACAGGGTCTAACTATGGCTACACCTTC,CSALTGSNYGYTF
-,TRBJ1-4,TRBD1,TRBV25-1,TGTGCCAGCAGCGACAGGGGAAATGAAAAACTGTTTTTT,CASSDRGNEKLFF